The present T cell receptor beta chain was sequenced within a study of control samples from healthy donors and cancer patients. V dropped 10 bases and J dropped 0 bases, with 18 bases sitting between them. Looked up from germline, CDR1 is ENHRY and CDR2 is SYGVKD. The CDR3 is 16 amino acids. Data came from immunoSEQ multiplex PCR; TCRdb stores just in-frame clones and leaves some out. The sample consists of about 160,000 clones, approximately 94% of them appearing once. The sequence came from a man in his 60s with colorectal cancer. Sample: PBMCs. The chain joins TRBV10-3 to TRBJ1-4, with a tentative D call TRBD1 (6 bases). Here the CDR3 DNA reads TGTGCCACTCGGGGGGGGCAATCAGCAACTAATGAAAAACTGTTTTTT. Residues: CATRGGQSATNEKLFF.